What follows describes a single T cell receptor (beta chain). The antigen remains unidentified. Using immunoSEQ multiplex PCR, the repertoire was profiled, and TCRdb retains in-frame clones only, with some absent. The sample yields approximately 130,000 clones, approximately 94% seen once. The germline gives CDR1 SGDLS, CDR2 YYNGEE. V shed 1 base and J shed 7 bases, with 8 bases lying between them. There are 13 residues in the CDR3. This entry comes from a study of T cell responses to AZD1222 COVID-19 vaccine. Across the whole study: Pooled together were second doses at about 4 or about 12 weeks.

Overall study results and limits: Reports indicate that nearly half of spike-specific TCRs are directed at unmutated variant regions.

The sample consisted of peripheral blood, taken on day 0 of AZD1222 vaccination. This TCR was recovered from an adult in good health. V is TRBV9 and J is TRBJ1-4, with D unclear. The CDR3 bases are TGTGCCAGCAGCGTAAGGGCGGGTGAAAAACTGTTTTTT. Translation: CASSVRAGEKLFF.